Listed below are T cell receptor beta chains from one sample, sequenced in a study of CD4 T cell repertoires in COVID-19. Sequenced by immunoSEQ multiplex PCR; TCRdb stores in-frame clones only, minus some. This sample yields fewer than 100,000 clones, of which 83% are seen a single time; 0.5% to 0.6% belongs to the top ten. The sequences come from CD4+ T cells from peripheral blood, collected after recovery from COVID-19. All receptors come from a human donor who had COVID-19. Each CDR3 is given with its conserved first and last residue. D genes are given only for firm matches. Expanded clones are given a class, and other clones once, few, many or no size at all.

-	TRBJ2-1	TRBV2	-	TGTGCCAGCAGGCCGGGCAGGGGTAATGAGCAGTTCTTC	CASRPGRGNEQFF
-	TRBJ1-6	TRBV7-9	-	TGTGCCAGCAGCTTAGGTGCGGCTTCACCCCTCCACTTT	CASSLGAASPLHF
-	TRBJ1-1	TRBV19	TRBD1	TGTGCCAGTAACCAACAGGGGGTGAACACTGAAGCTTTCTTT	CASNQQGVNTEAFF
-	TRBJ2-7	TRBV3-1/TRBV3-2	TRBD2	TGTGCCAGCAGCCAAGATCTAGCAGCGGGGAATGAGCAGTACTTC	CASSQDLAAGNEQYF
many	TRBJ2-2	TRBV3-1/TRBV3-2	-	TGTGCCAGCAGCCAAGGCGGATATACCGGGGAGCTGTTTTTT	CASSQGGYTGELFF
once	TRBJ2-1	TRBV30	TRBD2	TGTGCCTGGAGTGTCGGGAGCGGGGCTTACAATGAGCAGTTCTTC	CAWSVGSGAYNEQFF
-	TRBJ2-7	TRBV10-2	-	TGCGCCAGCTCCCGAGACCTATCCTACGAGCAGTACTTC	CASSRDLSYEQYF
-	TRBJ2-1	TRBV3-1/TRBV3-2	-	TGTGCCAGCAGCCTGGAATCCTACAATGAGCAGTTCTTC	CASSLESYNEQFF
-	TRBJ2-2	TRBV5-1	TRBD1	TGCGCCAGCAGTTCCTCCACAGGGGGTAGGGGTAGAACTCTGAACACCGGGGAGCTGTTTTTT	CASSSSTGGRGRTLNTGELFF
-	TRBJ1-2	TRBV27	TRBD1	TGTGCCAGCAGGACCCCCAGGACAGGGAGAAGCGTGGGGGGCTACACCTTC	CASRTPRTGRSVGGYTF
once	TRBJ1-1	TRBV4-2	-	TGTGCCAGCAGGAGGATGGCGGACGAAGTGAACACTGAAGCTTTCTTT	CASRRMADEVNTEAFF
-	TRBJ2-1	TRBV11-3	TRBD2	TGTGCCAGCAGCTCCGAAACTAGCGGGGTGAATGAGCAGTTCTTC	CASSSETSGVNEQFF
-	TRBJ2-3	TRBV20-1	-	TGCAGTGCTAGTTTGGCGGGTAAAACAGATACGCAGTATTTT	CSASLAGKTDTQYF
-	TRBJ1-4	TRBV7-8	TRBD1	TGTGCCAGCAGCACACCTGGGACAGGGGGAGAAAAACTGTTTTTT	CASSTPGTGGEKLFF
-	TRBJ2-1	TRBV29-1	TRBD2	TGCAGCGTGCAACCATCTAGCGGGATCTACAATGAGCAGTTCTTC	CSVQPSSGIYNEQFF
-	TRBJ2-7	TRBV6-5	TRBD2	TGTGCCAGCAGTCCCGGACTAGCGGGAGGGGTGCAGTACTTC	CASSPGLAGGVQYF
-	TRBJ2-3	TRBV18	-	TGTGCCAGCTCACTGTACAGGGACCCTAGCACAGATACGCAGTATTTT	CASSLYRDPSTDTQYF
-	TRBJ2-5	TRBV12-3/TRBV12-4	-	TGTGCCAGTATCCTAGGGCCCCAAGAGACCCAGTACTTC	CASILGPQETQYF
few	TRBJ1-1	TRBV12-3/TRBV12-4	-	TGTGCCAGCAAGACAGCGGAGGGATCTGAAGCTTTCTTT	CASKTAEGSEAFF
-	TRBJ2-5	TRBV5-6	-	TGTGCCAGCAGCCCCGGTAGGGGCCAGACCCAGTACTTC	CASSPGRGQTQYF
once	TRBJ1-5	TRBV6-1	-	TGTGCCAGCAGTGACCGGACAGCGGGTCAGCCCCAGCATTTT	CASSDRTAGQPQHF
-	TRBJ2-5	TRBV24-1	TRBD2	TGTGCCACCAGCCCTAGCGGGGGGGGGCAAGAGACCCAGTACTTC	CATSPSGGGQETQYF
many	TRBJ1-1	TRBV2	TRBD1	TGTGCCAGCAGACGCGGACAGGGGAACACTGAAGCTTTCTTT	CASRRGQGNTEAFF
-	TRBJ2-5	TRBV18	TRBD1	TGTGCCAGCTCACCAGGACAGGGGCTTGGGGCCCAGTACTTC	CASSPGQGLGAQYF
-	TRBJ2-1	TRBV9	-	TGTGCCAGCAGCTCATCCCCCGACAATGAGCAGTTCTTC	CASSSSPDNEQFF
-	TRBJ1-2	TRBV28	TRBD1	TGTGCCAGCAGGGACAGGGGGCGATCTAACTATGGCTACACCTTC	CASRDRGRSNYGYTF
once	TRBJ1-1	TRBV11-2	-	TGTGCCAGCAGCTTAGGTCTAGTTAACACTGAAGCTTTCTTT	CASSLGLVNTEAFF
-	TRBJ1-4	TRBV19	-	TGTGCCAGTAGTATACAAGGTGGTAATGAAAAACTGTTTTTT	CASSIQGGNEKLFF
-	TRBJ1-3	TRBV5-4	-	TGTGCCAGCAGCCTTAGGGGAGACTCTGGAAACACCATATATTTT	CASSLRGDSGNTIYF
once	TRBJ2-2	TRBV18	TRBD2	TGTGCCAGCTCACCTGAGACTAGCGGAAACACCGGGGAGCTGTTTTTT	CASSPETSGNTGELFF
-	TRBJ2-6	TRBV19	-	TGTGCCACCCAGATGGCAGCCTTCTCTGGGGCCAACGTCCTGACTTTC	CATQMAAFSGANVLTF
-	TRBJ2-2	TRBV5-1	-	TGCGCCAGCAGCTCGGGGGACGGACACAACACCGGGGAGCTGTTTTTT	CASSSGDGHNTGELFF
-	TRBJ1-2	TRBV18	-	TGTGCCAGCTCACACCAGGACTCTAACTATGGCTACACCTTC	CASSHQDSNYGYTF
-	TRBJ2-5	TRBV11-3	TRBD1	TGTGCCAGCAGCCCCGGGACAGGGGGCGAAGAGACCCAGTACTTC	CASSPGTGGEETQYF
-	TRBJ2-7	TRBV11-2	-	TGTGCCAGCAGCTTCCAGACTTTCAGCTTCTACGAGCAGTACTTC	CASSFQTFSFYEQYF
once	TRBJ2-1	TRBV11-2	TRBD1	TGTGCCAGCGGCGGACAGGGGCCATACAATGAGCAGTTCTTC	CASGGQGPYNEQFF
-	TRBJ1-6	TRBV5-5	TRBD1	TGTGCCAGCAGCACGCAACAGGGGACGGTGTATTCACCCCTCCACTTT	CASSTQQGTVYSPLHF
-	TRBJ2-5	TRBV11-1	TRBD1	TGTGCCAGCAGCCAGGGACAGCAAGAGACCCAGTACTTC	CASSQGQQETQYF
-	TRBJ1-1	TRBV6-5	-	TGTGCCAGCCAAAGGAGGCAGGGTCTTTTCTTT	CASQRRQGLFF
-	TRBJ1-2	TRBV2	-	TGTGCCAGCAGCGAGGCAGGGCCGGGCTATGGCTACACCTTC	CASSEAGPGYGYTF
-	TRBJ1-4	TRBV11-3	-	TGTGCCAGCAGCTTAGACCGGGGATGGAAACTGTTTTTT	CASSLDRGWKLFF
once	TRBJ2-1	TRBV6-6	-	TGTGCCAGCAGGACTGCAGGCTCAGCGGTAGGTGAGCAGTTCTTC	CASRTAGSAVGEQFF
-	TRBJ2-1	TRBV14	-	TGTGCCAGCAGCCCTTTGGACAGCAGCTCCTACAATGAGCAGTTCTTC	CASSPLDSSSYNEQFF
-	TRBJ1-2	TRBV18	TRBD1	TGTGCCAGCTCCCCGACAGGGGGCGTGGGAAGTGGCTACACCTTC	CASSPTGGVGSGYTF
-	TRBJ1-4	TRBV29-1	-	TGCAGCGTTAGTGCGGCGGGTGAAAAACTGTTTTTT	CSVSAAGEKLFF
-	TRBJ1-3	TRBV18	TRBD1	TGTGCCAGCTCACCAGGACAGGAATCTGGAAACACCATATATTTT	CASSPGQESGNTIYF
-	TRBJ2-1	TRBV11-2	-	TGTGCCAGCAGCTTCCAGGGTTCCTCCTACAATGAGCAGTTCTTC	CASSFQGSSYNEQFF
-	TRBJ2-3	TRBV6-6	TRBD2	TGTGCCAGCACTAGGACTAGCGATACGCAGTATTTT	CASTRTSDTQYF
-	TRBJ2-2	TRBV2	TRBD2	TGTGCCAGCAGGGGTGGAGCGGCGGGAGGGTCCCACACCGGGGAGCTGTTTTTT	CASRGGAAGGSHTGELFF